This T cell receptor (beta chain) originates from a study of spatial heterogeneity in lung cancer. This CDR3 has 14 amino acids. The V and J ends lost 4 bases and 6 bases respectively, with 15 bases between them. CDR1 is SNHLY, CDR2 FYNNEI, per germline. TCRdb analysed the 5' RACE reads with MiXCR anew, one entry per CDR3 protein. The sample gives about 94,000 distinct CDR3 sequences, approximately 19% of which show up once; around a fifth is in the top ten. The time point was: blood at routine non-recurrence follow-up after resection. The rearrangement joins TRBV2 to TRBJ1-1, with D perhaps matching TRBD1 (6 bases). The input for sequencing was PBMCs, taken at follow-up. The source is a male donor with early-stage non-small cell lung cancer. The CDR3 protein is CASSGWQGIPEAFF. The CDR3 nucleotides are TGTGCCAGCAGTGGGTGGCAGGGGATCCCTGAAGCTTTCTTT.